In this sample, the clone carrying this TCR beta chain turned up once. The antigen is not known. Over 95% purity was reached by all sorted populations. CDR1 and CDR2 (germline): MNHNS, SASEGT. V shed 9 bases, J shed 4 bases, and the junction held 11 bases outside the gene matches. The length of the CDR3 is 14 residues. This entry is derived from a study of beta chain features in type 1 diabetes. Overall study context: Healthy donors resembled patients in age, gender and cell yields. There were some 98 million sorted cells examined across all samples.

The authors reverse transcribed all of the isolated RNA, so sequencing captured expressed TCRB transcripts. The method was immunoSEQ multiplex PCR; TCRdb's version includes in-frame clones alone and lacks a portion of them. The table records over 200,000 clones, approximately 11% of them present only once. Study observations and caveats: Type 1 diabetes patients had TCRB CDR3s that were shorter (moderately but significantly so) in all four CD4+ subsets. HLA effects on TCRB rearrangement stayed unresolved here.

The material sequenced was naive CD4+ T cells from blood. The clonotype originates from a man aged 30 to 45 with type 1 diabetes. V is TRBV6-1 and J is TRBJ2-7; 8 bases are a match to TRBD1. CDR3 bases: TGTGCCAGACTTGACAGGGGCCGCTGGTACGAGCAGTACTTC. This encodes CARLDRGRWYEQYF.